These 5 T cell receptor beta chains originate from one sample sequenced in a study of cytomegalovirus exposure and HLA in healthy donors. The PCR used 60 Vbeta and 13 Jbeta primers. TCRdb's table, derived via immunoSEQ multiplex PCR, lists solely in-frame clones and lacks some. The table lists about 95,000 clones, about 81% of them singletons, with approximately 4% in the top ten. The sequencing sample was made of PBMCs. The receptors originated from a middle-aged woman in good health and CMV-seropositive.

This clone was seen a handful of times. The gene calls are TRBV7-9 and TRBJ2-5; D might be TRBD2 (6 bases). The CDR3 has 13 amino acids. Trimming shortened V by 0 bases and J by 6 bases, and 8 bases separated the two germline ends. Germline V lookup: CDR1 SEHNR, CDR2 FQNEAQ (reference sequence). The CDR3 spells CASSLAGSKTQYF. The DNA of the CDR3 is TGTGCCAGCAGCTTAGCCGGGAGTAAGACCCAGTACTTC. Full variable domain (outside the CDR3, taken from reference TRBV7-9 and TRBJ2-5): DTGVSQNPRHKITKRGQNVTFRCDPISEHNRLYWYRQTLGQGPEFLTYFQNEAQLEKSRLLSDRFSAERPKGSFSTLEIQRTEQGDSAMYLCASSLAGSKTQYFGPGTRLLVL.

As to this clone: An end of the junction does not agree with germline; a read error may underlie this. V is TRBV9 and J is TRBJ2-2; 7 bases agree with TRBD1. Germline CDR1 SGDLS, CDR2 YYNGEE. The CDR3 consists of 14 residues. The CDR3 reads CAGSVGQVAGELFF. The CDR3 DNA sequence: TGTGCCGGCAGCGTAGGACAGGTAGCCGGGGAGCTGTTTTTT. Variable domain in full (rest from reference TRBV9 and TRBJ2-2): DSGVTQTPKHLITATGQRVTLRCSPRSGDLSVYWYQQSLDQGLQFLIQYYNGEERAKGNILERFSAQQFPDLHSELNLSSLELGDSALYFCAGSVGQVAGELFFGEGSRLTVL.

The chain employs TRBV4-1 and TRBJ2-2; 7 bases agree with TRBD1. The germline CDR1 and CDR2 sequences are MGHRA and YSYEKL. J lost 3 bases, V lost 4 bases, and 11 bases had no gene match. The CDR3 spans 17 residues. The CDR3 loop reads CASSLPTGQFDTGELFF. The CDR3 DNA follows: TGCGCCAGCAGCCTTCCGACAGGGCAGTTCGACACCGGGGAGCTGTTTTTT.

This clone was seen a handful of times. The CDR3 DNA sequence: TGTGCCAGCAGCTGGGCCTTCTCTGGAAACACCATATATTTT. Translating gives CASSWAFSGNTIYF. The chain employs TRBV11-2 and TRBJ1-3; D is ambiguous. This CDR3 has 14 residues. The V end was cut by 4 bases, the J end by 0 bases, with 7 bases between. The germline V gene has CDR1 SGHAT and CDR2 FQNNGV.

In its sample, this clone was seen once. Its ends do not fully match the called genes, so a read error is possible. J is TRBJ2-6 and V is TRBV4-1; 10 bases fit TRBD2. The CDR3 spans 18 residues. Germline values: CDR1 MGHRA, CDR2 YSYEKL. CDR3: CASSRGRGGLAGDNVLTF. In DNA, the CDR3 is TGCGCCAGCAGCAGGGGGCGGGGTGGGCTAGCGGGGGACAACGTCCTGACTTTC.